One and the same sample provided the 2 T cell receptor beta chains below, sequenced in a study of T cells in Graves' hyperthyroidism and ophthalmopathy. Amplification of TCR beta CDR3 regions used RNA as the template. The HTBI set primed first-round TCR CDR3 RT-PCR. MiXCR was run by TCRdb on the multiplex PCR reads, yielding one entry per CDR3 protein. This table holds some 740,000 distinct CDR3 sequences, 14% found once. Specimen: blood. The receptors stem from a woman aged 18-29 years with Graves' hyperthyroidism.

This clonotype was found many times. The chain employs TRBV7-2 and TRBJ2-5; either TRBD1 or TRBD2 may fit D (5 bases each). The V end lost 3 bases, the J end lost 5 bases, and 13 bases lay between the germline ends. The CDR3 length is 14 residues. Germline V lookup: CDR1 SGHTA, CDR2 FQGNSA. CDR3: CASSFGTPGETQYF. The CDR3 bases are TGTGCCAGCAGCTTTGGGACCCCAGGCGAGACCCAGTACTTC.

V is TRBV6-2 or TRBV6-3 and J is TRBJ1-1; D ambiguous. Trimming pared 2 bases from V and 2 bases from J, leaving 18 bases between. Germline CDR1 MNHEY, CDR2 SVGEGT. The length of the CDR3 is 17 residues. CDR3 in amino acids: CASSYGRWAQKNTEAFF. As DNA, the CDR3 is TGTGCCAGCAGTTACGGCAGGTGGGCTCAGAAAAACACTGAAGCTTTCTTT.